These T cell receptor beta chains were read from a single sample in a study of shared clonotypes between healthy human individuals. Repertoires were generated with immunoSEQ multiplex PCR, while TCRdb's copy carries only in-frame clones and drops some. The table has 640,000 or so clones, less than 80% seen once. Source material: memory CD4+ T cells sorted from blood. The receptor set was obtained from a young woman in good health. CDR3s include the opening cysteine and the closing phenylalanine or tryptophan. A D gene is named only where the DNA matches it firmly. The size field is filled for only some rows; it gives once, few, many or a size class.

>TRBV10-1|many|TRBJ2-7|TRBD2
TGCGCCAGCAGTGACGCTAGCGGGACCGAGCAGTACTTC
CASSDASGTEQYF
>TRBV4-2|many|TRBJ1-2|TRBD1
TGTGCCAGCAGCCTACAGGAAAACAGGGGGGACTACTATGGCTACACCTTC
CASSLQENRGDYYGYTF
>TRBV18|-|TRBJ2-1|-
TGTGCCAGCTCACCCCGCGGGGGCGGTAGCTTGGATGAGCAGTTCTTC
CASSPRGGGSLDEQFF
>TRBV28|once|TRBJ2-1|-
TGTGCCAGCAGTTTCGGGTTGGGCGTTGGGGGCAATGAGCAGTTCTTC
CASSFGLGVGGNEQFF
>TRBV2|-|TRBJ1-3|-
TGTGCCAGCAGTGTTGGAACAGCGGGGATCTCTAGCTCTGGAAACACCATATATTTT
CASSVGTAGISSSGNTIYF
>TRBV6-6|few|TRBJ2-2|TRBD2
TGTGCCAGCAGTTACAGAGGGAGGGCGGGCACCGGGGAGCTGTTTTTT
CASSYRGRAGTGELFF
>TRBV11-3|few|TRBJ2-3|TRBD1
TGTGCCAGCAGCTTATCAAAATGGGGGACAGGAGACACAGATACGCAGTATTTT
CASSLSKWGTGDTDTQYF
>TRBV7-9|-|TRBJ2-2|-
TGTGCCAGCAGCTGGGACTTCCTGAACACCGGGGAGCTGTTTTTT
CASSWDFLNTGELFF
>TRBV5-4|-|TRBJ2-7|TRBD1
TGTGCCAGCAGCCCAACGAACAGGGGCGGCGAGCAGTACTTC
CASSPTNRGGEQYF
>TRBV14|-|TRBJ1-1|-
TGTGCCAGCAGCCAAGATCGCTGGCAGAACACTGAAGCTTTCTTT
CASSQDRWQNTEAFF
>TRBV15|few|TRBJ2-7|-
TGTGCCACCAGCAGAGAAAGAACTAGCTCGGTCTACGAGCAGTACTTC
CATSRERTSSVYEQYF
>TRBV10-2|-|TRBJ2-5|TRBD2
TGCGCCAGCAGTGCGCTAGCGGGAGGCCAAGAGACCCAGTACTTC
CASSALAGGQETQYF
>TRBV18|-|TRBJ2-7|TRBD2
TGTGCCAGCTCACCAGGGATAGCGGGAGCCCCCGAGCAGTACTTC
CASSPGIAGAPEQYF
>TRBV29-1|-|TRBJ2-1|-
TGCAGCGGTGTTTCAGGAGCGAGGGGTGAGCAGTTCTTC
CSGVSGARGEQFF
>TRBV2|few|TRBJ2-7|-
TGTGCCAGCAGTGGGCGTGGTTACGAGCAGTACTTC
CASSGRGYEQYF
>TRBV2|-|TRBJ2-1|TRBD1
TGTGCCAGCACCCAGGCGGACAGGGACCTCAATGAGCAGTTCTTC
CASTQADRDLNEQFF
>TRBV7-3|many|TRBJ2-1|TRBD2
TGTGCCAGCAGCTCAGGACTAGCTGGATACAATGAGCAGTTCTTC
CASSSGLAGYNEQFF
>TRBV30|few|TRBJ1-4|-
TGTGCCTGGACAGGGTGGGAAGAAAAACTGTTTTTT
CAWTGWEEKLFF
>TRBV10-3|-|TRBJ2-7|TRBD2
TGTGCCCCCCCAGCGGGGCCCAAAGGCGAGCAGTACTTC
CAPPAGPKGEQYF
>TRBV11-2|-|TRBJ1-4|-
TGTGCCAGCAGCTTAGGGGACCTTATGCGGCAAAAACTGTTTTTT
CASSLGDLMRQKLFF
>TRBV21-1|-|TRBJ2-7|-
TGTGCCAGCAGCGGATGCTCAGCGTACGAGCAGTACTTC
CASSGCSAYEQYF
>TRBV9|-|TRBJ1-2|-
TGTGCCAGCAGCAGCCGAGTGGACTATGGCTACACCTTC
CASSSRVDYGYTF
>TRBV6-1|-|TRBJ2-7|-
TGTGCCGCATCCGGGCCGGACTACGAGCAGTACTTC
CAASGPDYEQYF
>TRBV27|once|TRBJ2-7|-
TGTGCCAGCCGGCAGAGGCTAGCGTTCCACGAGCAGTACTTC
CASRQRLAFHEQYF
>TRBV10-3|-|TRBJ2-7|TRBD1
TGTGCCATCAGTGAGTCCGGGACAGGGTCAGGTGAGCAGTACTTC
CAISESGTGSGEQYF
>TRBV5-1|-|TRBJ2-6|-
TGCGCCAGCAGCTTACAGGTTCTCGCTGGGGCCAACGTCCTGACTTTC
CASSLQVLAGANVLTF
>TRBV2|many|TRBJ1-1|-
TGTGCCAGCTGCTACCTCAACCTCAACACTGAAGCTTTCTTT
CASCYLNLNTEAFF
>TRBV19|-|TRBJ1-5|-
TGTGCCAGTAGGAACAGGGTTAGCAATCAGCCCCAGCATTTT
CASRNRVSNQPQHF
>TRBV6-1|-|TRBJ1-1|TRBD1
TGTGCCAACAGGGGACAGAACACTGAAGCTTTCTTT
CANRGQNTEAFF
>TRBV6-6|-|TRBJ2-7|-
TGTGCCAGCAGTAAAACTAGCCCGTCAGTCGAGCAGTACTTC
CASSKTSPSVEQYF
>TRBV25-1|once|TRBJ2-4|TRBD2
TGTGCCAGCACGTCGGGGACTAGTATGAACATTCAGTACTTC
CASTSGTSMNIQYF
>TRBV11-2|-|TRBJ1-5|TRBD1
TGTGCCAGCAGCTGGGGACAGGGGTCTGGTCAGCCCCAGCATTTT
CASSWGQGSGQPQHF
>TRBV28|few|TRBJ1-1|-
TGTGCCAGCAGTCCTACTCTTGGGACTCCGAACACTGAAGCTTTCTTT
CASSPTLGTPNTEAFF
>TRBV28|once|TRBJ1-5|-
TGTGCCAGCAGTTTGAGACAGGCTCTACAGCCCCAGCATTTT
CASSLRQALQPQHF
>TRBV10-2|once|TRBJ2-7|TRBD1
TGCGCCAGCAGAACTAGGACAGGGTACGAGCAGTACTTC
CASRTRTGYEQYF
>TRBV2|once|TRBJ1-5|-
TGTGCCAGCAGGACCCAACTGAATCAGCCCCAGCATTTT
CASRTQLNQPQHF
>TRBV28|-|TRBJ2-4|TRBD1
TGTGCCAGCACCCGCCGCGGCAGGGGGAAAAACATTCAGTACTTC
CASTRRGRGKNIQYF
>TRBV2|-|TRBJ2-7|-
TGTGCCAGCAGTTTGGTCTCCTACGAGCAGTACTTC
CASSLVSYEQYF
>TRBV5-4|-|TRBJ2-1|-
TGTGCCAGCAGCTTGGAGGGCGGGTACAATGAGCAGTTCTTC
CASSLEGGYNEQFF
>TRBV28|-|TRBJ2-2|-
TGTGCCAGCAGATCTTCGGTTTCGTGGAGATCGAACACCGGGGAGCTGTTTTTT
CASRSSVSWRSNTGELFF
>TRBV18|-|TRBJ2-4|TRBD1
TGTGCCAGCTCACAAGGACAGGGGGCTTTGGGAAACATTCAGTACTTC
CASSQGQGALGNIQYF
>TRBV5-1|-|TRBJ2-7|TRBD1
TGCGCCAGCAGCAACGGCCCCCACGGGACAGGGGATTACGAGCAGTACTTC
CASSNGPHGTGDYEQYF
>TRBV11-2|-|TRBJ1-1|-
TGTGCCAGCAGCCCGCCAAGGGTAGGAACTGAAGCTTTCTTT
CASSPPRVGTEAFF
>TRBV18|-|TRBJ2-5|-
TGTGCCAGCTCACCACCGCAAAACGGGGGCTTAGAGACCCAGTACTTC
CASSPPQNGGLETQYF
>TRBV7-2|few|TRBJ2-1|-
TGTGCCAGCAGCTTAGTCCCCCCGGGAGCCGGCTACAATGAGCAGTTCTTC
CASSLVPPGAGYNEQFF
>TRBV5-1|-|TRBJ2-2|TRBD2
TGCGCCAGCAGCTTGGAAACTAGCGGGTACACCGGGGAGCTGTTTTTT
CASSLETSGYTGELFF
>TRBV5-8|-|TRBJ1-3|-
TGTGCCAGCAGCAGGGCGGGACGAGAAGAAAACACCATATATTTT
CASSRAGREENTIYF
>TRBV7-2|once|TRBJ2-7|TRBD2
TGTGCCAGCAGCCCCGCCCTAGGGGAGCGGGGGACCTACGAGCAGTACTTC
CASSPALGERGTYEQYF